These T cell receptor beta chains were read from a single sample in a study of beta chain features in type 1 diabetes. TCRdb's table, derived via immunoSEQ multiplex PCR, lists solely in-frame clones and lacks some. The repertoire has hundreds of thousands of clones, about 14% of them found once; the top ten carry under 0.095%. Sequenced material: naive CD4+ T cells from blood. The receptors were gathered from a young man in good health. Each CDR3 is given with its conserved first and last residue. D genes are given only for firm matches. Only some rows state a clone size, as once, few, many or a class for expanded clones.

d_gene	abundance	v_gene	j_gene	CDR3aa	CDR3nt
TRBD1	.	TRBV7-9	TRBJ2-1	CASSLEQGAFLQGFF	TGTGCCAGCAGCTTAGAACAGGGGGCTTTTTTACAAGGTTTCTTC
.	.	TRBV5-6	TRBJ2-3	CASSWRHRPTDTQYF	TGTGCCAGCAGCTGGAGACACCGTCCCACAGATACGCAGTATTTT
TRBD1	.	TRBV7-3	TRBJ2-5	CTSSLTGQGPGGTQYF	TGTACCAGCAGCTTAACGGGACAGGGTCCCGGAGGGACCCAGTACTTC
TRBD1	few	TRBV5-1	TRBJ2-2	CASSQGRSGELFF	TGCGCCAGCTCACAGGGGCGCTCGGGGGAGCTGTTTTTT
.	few	TRBV21-1	TRBJ1-1	CASSTEAFF	TGTGCCAGCAGCACTGAAGCTTTCTTT
TRBD1	.	TRBV7-2	TRBJ2-7	CASSYQGATSYEQYF	TGTGCCAGCAGCTATCAGGGGGCGACCTCCTACGAGCAGTACTTC
.	few	TRBV28	TRBJ2-7	CASRANRVPSPEQYF	TGTGCCAGCAGGGCGAACAGGGTACCTTCCCCCGAGCAGTACTTC
.	few	TRBV5-6	TRBJ2-7	CASSPPTWTGMEQYF	TGTGCCAGCAGCCCACCAACCTGGACCGGTATGGAGCAGTACTTC
.	.	TRBV5-4	TRBJ2-4	CASSLAGTKNIQYF	TGTGCCAGCAGCTTGGCCGGGACAAAAAACATTCAGTACTTC
TRBD1	.	TRBV7-9	TRBJ1-1	CASSPTWTGGTNTEAFF	TGTGCCAGCAGCCCGACCTGGACAGGGGGCACGAACACTGAAGCTTTCTTT
TRBD2	.	TRBV4-3	TRBJ2-1	CASSQESSGFYNEQFF	TGCGCCAGCAGCCAAGAAAGTAGCGGGTTTTACAATGAGCAGTTCTTC
.	.	TRBV27	TRBJ2-7	CASSRLTGILSYEQYF	TGTGCCAGCAGCCGCCTGACAGGAATCCTCTCCTACGAGCAGTACTTC
.	few	TRBV28	TRBJ2-1	CASSLGDLYNEQFF	TGTGCCAGCAGTCTGGGGGACCTCTACAATGAGCAGTTCTTC
.	few	TRBV5-1	TRBJ1-5	CASSLWGTPNQPQHF	TGCGCCAGCAGCTTGTGGGGGACCCCTAATCAGCCCCAGCATTTT
TRBD1	few	TRBV28	TRBJ2-6	CASSLGAGTGIPGANVLTF	TGTGCCAGCAGTTTAGGGGCCGGGACAGGGATTCCTGGGGCCAACGTCCTGACTTTC